The 32 T cell receptor beta chains given below trace back to one sample, sequenced in a study of OX40 agonist ivuxolimab in advanced cancers. The method was immunoSEQ multiplex PCR; TCRdb's version includes in-frame clones alone and lacks a portion of them. The table has about 73,000 clones, roughly 90% seen once. The specimen comprised CD4+ or CD8+ T cells sorted from blood, sampled in a trial of the OX40 agonist ivuxolimab. The receptors come from an adult with an advanced solid tumor such as melanoma, head and neck, liver or kidney cancer.

This chain links TRBV13 with TRBJ2-7, with D possibly TRBD1 on 5 matching bases. CDR1 and CDR2 from the germline V gene are PRHDT and FYEKMQ (reference sequence). This CDR3 has 14 residues. With 3 bases removed from V and 6 bases from J, the gap between germline ends came to 15 bases. This chain's CDR3 is CASSFGHRSGEQYF. CDR3 bases: TGTGCCAGCAGCTTTGGACACCGCTCCGGCGAGCAGTACTTC.

The V gene is TRBV9, the J gene TRBJ2-7; D is perhaps TRBD2 (5 bases). Looked up from germline, CDR1 is SGDLS and CDR2 is YYNGEE. V was pared by 5 bases and J by 3 bases, with 15 bases between. This CDR3 region has 14 residues. CDR3 coding DNA: TGTGCCAGCAGTTACGGGGTGGAAGACTACGAGCAGTACTTC. Translating gives CASSYGVEDYEQYF. Full variable domain (remainder filled in from reference TRBV9 and TRBJ2-7): DSGVTQTPKHLITATGQRVTLRCSPRSGDLSVYWYQQSLDQGLQFLIQYYNGEERAKGNILERFSAQQFPDLHSELNLSSLELGDSALYFCASSYGVEDYEQYFGPGTRLTVT.

The J gene is TRBJ1-6, the V gene TRBV19; D perhaps matches TRBD1 (5 bases). Trimming removed 5 bases at V and 2 bases at J, with 10 bases between. The V gene's germline CDR1 is LNHDA and CDR2 SQIVND (reference sequence). The CDR3 is 15 amino acids. The CDR3 protein is CASSPTQAYNSPLHF. Written as DNA, the CDR3 is TGTGCCAGTAGTCCTACACAGGCCTATAATTCACCCCTCCACTTT. Drawing the rest from reference TRBV19 and TRBJ1-6, the complete variable domain is DGGITQSPKYLFRKEGQNVTLSCEQNLNHDAMYWYRQDPGQGLRLIYYSQIVNDFQKGDIAEGYSVSREKKESFPLTVTSAQKNPTAFYLCASSPTQAYNSPLHFGNGTRLTVT.

The chain employs TRBV5-6 and TRBJ2-3; 13 bases agree with TRBD2. V shed 0 bases, J shed 5 bases, and the junction held 9 bases outside the gene matches. Germline V gene lookup returns CDR1 SGHDT and CDR2 YYEEEE. The CDR3 has 18 amino acids. The CDR3 protein is CASSLGGPGLAGRDTQYF. The CDR3 DNA sequence: TGTGCCAGCAGCTTGGGGGGACCGGGACTAGCGGGGCGAGATACGCAGTATTTT.

This chain links TRBV4-2 with TRBJ2-3; TRBD2 matches at 11 bases. CDR1 and CDR2 from the germline V gene are LGHNA and YNFKEQ. The CDR3 extends over 17 amino acids. Unmatched junction bases numbered 9, after V lost 4 bases and J lost 3 bases. The CDR3 nucleotides read TGTGCCAGCAGCCCGTCAGCTAGCGGGGGGCCTACAGATACGCAGTATTTT. This gives the protein CASSPSASGGPTDTQYF.

This chain joins TRBV9 and TRBJ2-3; D is uncertain. CDR1 and CDR2 from the germline V gene are SGDLS and YYNGEE. Deletions cut 0 bases from V and 0 bases from J, with 8 bases between. This CDR3 region has 15 residues. CDR3 nucleotides: TGTGCCAGCAGCGTAGTAGCTTCTAGCACAGATACGCAGTATTTT. Translating it yields CASSVVASSTDTQYF. The full variable domain, rest sourced from reference TRBV9 and TRBJ2-3, is DSGVTQTPKHLITATGQRVTLRCSPRSGDLSVYWYQQSLDQGLQFLIQYYNGEERAKGNILERFSAQQFPDLHSELNLSSLELGDSALYFCASSVVASSTDTQYFGPGTRLTVL.

The V gene is TRBV9, the J gene TRBJ2-2; D remains ambiguous. Germline assignment: CDR1 SGDLS and CDR2 YYNGEE. V was pared by 6 bases and J by 6 bases, with 6 bases between. This CDR3 comprises 11 residues. CDR3 DNA sequence: TGTGCCAGCAATATCGCCGGGGAGCTGTTTTTT. Encoded protein: CASNIAGELFF.

V is TRBV11-2 and J is TRBJ2-1; TRBD2 aligns across 12 bases. Germline V gene lookup returns CDR1 SGHAT and CDR2 FQNNGV. The CDR3 consists of 19 residues. The J segment lost 0 bases and the V segment lost 2 bases, leaving 8 bases of the junction unmatched. CDR3 sequence (DNA): TGTGCCAGCAGCTTAATACTAGCGGGGGGCTTGAGCTCCTACAATGAGCAGTTCTTC. As protein: CASSLILAGGLSSYNEQFF. The variable domain in full, with the rest retrieved from reference TRBV11-2 and TRBJ2-1, is EAGVAQSPRYKIIEKRQSVAFWCNPISGHATLYWYQQILGQGPKLLIQFQNNGVVDDSQLPKDRFSAERLKGVDSTLKIQPAKLEDSAVYLCASSLILAGGLSSYNEQFFGPGTRLTVL.

The J gene is TRBJ2-5, the V gene TRBV7-9, with 10 bases that match TRBD2. Germline CDR1 reads SEHNR; CDR2 reads FQNEAQ (reference sequence). The CDR3 covers 13 residues. The J segment lost 5 bases and the V segment lost 5 bases, leaving 2 bases of the junction unmatched. The CDR3 sequence: CASSGGLAETQYF. As DNA, the CDR3 is TGTGCCAGCAGCGGGGGACTAGCGGAGACCCAGTACTTC.

The V call is TRBV6-5, the J call TRBJ1-1; D uncertain. Looked up from germline, CDR1 is MNHEY and CDR2 is SVGAGI. V lost 2 bases and J 4 bases, leaving 8 bases between the germline ends. This CDR3 has 13 residues. In DNA form, the CDR3 reads TGTGCCAGCAGTTACGTAGAAGGCACTGAAGCTTTCTTT. Protein product: CASSYVEGTEAFF.

This chain links TRBV11-2 with TRBJ1-5; D ambiguous. Germline values: CDR1 SGHAT, CDR2 FQNNGV. Trimming shortened V by 4 bases and J by 5 bases, and 6 bases separated the two germline ends. The CDR3 is made up of 12 amino acids. The CDR3 here is CASSSEDQPQHF. In DNA form, the CDR3 reads TGTGCCAGCAGCTCAGAGGATCAGCCCCAGCATTTT.

This chain uses TRBV5-5 with TRBJ2-2, with 7 bases that match TRBD2. The CDR3 is 14 amino acids. Trimming removed 10 bases from V and 5 bases from J; junction bases left unmatched: 11. Germline CDR1 reads SGHKS; CDR2 reads YYEKEE (reference sequence). The CDR3 DNA reads TGTGCCGCCCGGGAGGTCATGGGTACCGGGGAGCTGTTTTTT. Encoded protein: CAAREVMGTGELFF. The full variable domain, completed using reference TRBV5-5 and TRBJ2-2, is DAGVTQSPTHLIKTRGQQVTLRCSPISGHKSVSWYQQVLGQGPQFIFQYYEKEERGRGNFPDRFSARQFPNYSSELNVNALLLGDSALYLCAAREVMGTGELFFGEGSRLTVL.

The rearrangement joins TRBV30 to TRBJ1-2; D may be TRBD1 (5 bases). CDR3 length: 15 amino acids. Germline V gene lookup returns CDR1 GTSNPN and CDR2 SVGIG (reference sequence). Trimming removed 2 bases from V and 0 bases from J, with 13 bases in between. The CDR3 sequence: CAWSWGTETNYGYTF. For the CDR3, the DNA is TGTGCCTGGAGTTGGGGGACCGAAACTAACTATGGCTACACCTTC.

The CDR3 region is CASSLGGPYNEQFF. The CDR3 nucleotides are TGTGCCAGCAGCTTAGGTGGGCCCTACAATGAGCAGTTCTTC. The J gene is TRBJ2-1, the V gene TRBV13; no reliable D call. V lost 0 bases to trimming and J lost 2 bases, with 5 bases between them. The CDR3 extends over 14 amino acids. Germline CDR1 PRHDT, CDR2 FYEKMQ (reference sequence).

V and J are TRBV6-5 and TRBJ1-2; a possible D gene is TRBD1 (5 bases). Per germline, CDR1 MNHEY and CDR2 SVGAGI. This CDR3 contains 14 residues. Trimming cost V 6 bases and J 0 bases, with 11 bases left between them. For the CDR3, the DNA is TGTGCCAGCAGCCTCGGGGGATCTAACTATGGCTACACCTTC. Translation gives CASSLGGSNYGYTF.

This chain uses TRBV19 with TRBJ1-3; 8 positions match TRBD1. The CDR3 has 14 residues. The V segment lost 6 bases and the J segment 0 bases; nucleotides outside the gene matches: 1. Germline values: CDR1 LNHDA, CDR2 SQIVND (reference sequence). The CDR3: CASRDRDSGNTIYF. CDR3 coding DNA: TGTGCCAGTAGGGACAGGGACTCTGGAAACACCATATATTTT.

This clone is a singleton in its sample. The genes are TRBV6-5 and TRBJ1-1, with D unclear. This CDR3 region has 11 residues. The germline V and J ends were trimmed by 8 bases and 8 bases, with 12 bases remaining between them. Germline CDR1 MNHEY, CDR2 SVGAGI. The chain's CDR3 is CASAGVIEAFF. As DNA, the CDR3 is TGTGCCAGCGCCGGGGTTATAGAAGCTTTCTTT.

The chain recombines TRBV18 with TRBJ1-1; no clear D gene. The V gene's germline CDR1 is KGHSH and CDR2 LQKENI. The V gene lost 0 bases and the J gene lost 0 bases, with 2 bases spanning the gap. This CDR3 has 13 residues. The chain's CDR3 is CASSPPMNTEAFF. The CDR3, as DNA: TGTGCCAGCTCACCACCCATGAACACTGAAGCTTTCTTT.

V and J are TRBV7-9 and TRBJ1-1, with D possibly TRBD1 on 5 matching bases. V was trimmed by 6 bases and J by 6 bases, leaving 14 bases between them. This CDR3 spans 13 amino acids. Germline V gene lookup returns CDR1 SEHNR and CDR2 FQNEAQ (reference sequence). CDR3 protein: CASSSMGRAEAFF. The CDR3 bases are TGTGCCAGCAGTTCCATGGGACGGGCTGAAGCTTTCTTT.

This clone occurred once. The chain links TRBV19 to TRBJ2-7; the match to TRBD1 covers 8 bases. V dropped 3 bases and J dropped 9; count of bases not matched to a gene: 13. The CDR3 is 15 residues long. Germline loops: CDR1 LNHDA, CDR2 SQIVND (reference sequence). Here the CDR3 DNA reads TGTGCCAGTAGTATTGTACCCAGAGACAGGGGAGGGCAGTACTTC. Amino acids: CASSIVPRDRGGQYF.

The table lists this clone with a count of one. The V and J genes are TRBV4-3 and TRBJ2-7; D perhaps matches TRBD2 (6 bases). Per the germline V gene, CDR1 is LGHNA and CDR2 is YSLEER. The CDR3 has 18 amino acids. Trimming removed 1 base at V and 5 bases at J, with 24 bases between. The CDR3 here is CASSQGSVGGARLNEQYF. CDR3 sequence (DNA): TGCGCCAGCAGCCAAGGTTCAGTCGGCGGGGCACGACTCAACGAGCAGTACTTC.

Concerning this clone itself: This sample includes further DNA sequences coding for the same CDR3. This chain links TRBV5-1 with TRBJ2-1; D unresolved. Trimming shortened V by 0 bases and J by 4 bases, and 2 bases separated the two germline ends. Germline V CDR1 and CDR2: SGHRS, YFSETQ. The CDR3 spans 12 residues. CDR3 DNA: TGCGCCAGCAGCTTGGCGTACAATGAGCAGTTCTTC. It yields the protein CASSLAYNEQFF.

This chain connects TRBV6-5 to TRBJ2-7; 11 bases map to TRBD2. Germline assignment: CDR1 MNHEY and CDR2 SVGAGI. CDR3 length equals 16 residues. V lost 0 bases to trimming and J lost 3 bases; unmatched junction nucleotides: 4. The CDR3 DNA is TGTGCCAGCAGTTACTCGGCTAGCGGGGGGCTCTACGAGCAGTACTTC. This gives the protein CASSYSASGGLYEQYF.

This clone was detected only once. The V gene is TRBV19, the J gene TRBJ1-5; D call uncertain. V lost 0 bases and J lost 1, with 7 bases in between. The CDR3 is 15 residues long. From germline, CDR1 is LNHDA and CDR2 SQIVND (reference sequence). For the CDR3, the DNA is TGTGCCAGTAGTATAGAACGGTGGAGCAATCAGCCCCAGCATTTT. Protein product: CASSIERWSNQPQHF. The whole variable domain, remainder taken from reference TRBV19 and TRBJ1-5, is DGGITQSPKYLFRKEGQNVTLSCEQNLNHDAMYWYRQDPGQGLRLIYYSQIVNDFQKGDIAEGYSVSREKKESFPLTVTSAQKNPTAFYLCASSIERWSNQPQHFGDGTRLSIL.

In nucleotides, the CDR3 is TGTGCCAGCAGTTACTCGTCATTGGGAGTATTAGCGGGGATTACCAATGAGCAGTTCTTC. The encoded protein is CASSYSSLGVLAGITNEQFF. The rearrangement links TRBV6-7 to TRBJ2-1; 8 bases map to TRBD2. TRBV6-7 is flagged as an ORF with uncertain function. The CDR3 is made up of 20 amino acids. The V and J ends lost 0 bases and 6 bases, in that order; junction bases with no gene match: 19.

The chain recombines TRBV5-6 with TRBJ2-1; 8 bases are shared with TRBD1. CDR1 and CDR2 (germline): SGHDT, YYEEEE. Losses at the gene ends were 5 bases for V and 4 bases for J; bases not matched to a gene: 2. The CDR3 runs 13 residues. The CDR3, as DNA: TGTGCCAGCAGGACAGGGGAGTACAATGAGCAGTTCTTC. Translating it yields CASRTGEYNEQFF.

This clone was counted a single time. The chain uses TRBV7-9 and TRBJ2-7, with 8 bases aligning to TRBD2. Germline lookup yields CDR1 SEHNR and CDR2 FQNEAQ (reference sequence). The CDR3 extends over 15 amino acids. With V trimmed by 6 bases and J by 5 bases, 12 bases remained unmatched. CDR3 in amino acids: CASRPPRGGLDEQYF. The DNA for the CDR3 is TGTGCCAGCAGACCACCCCGGGGGGGCCTGGACGAGCAGTACTTC.

The genes are TRBV9 and TRBJ1-5, with a possible D match to TRBD1 (6 bases). CDR1 is SGDLS, CDR2 YYNGEE, per germline. CDR3 length: 15 amino acids. Trimming pared 3 bases from V and 2 bases from J, leaving 12 bases between. The CDR3 is CASSEGGYGNQPQHF. The CDR3, as DNA: TGTGCCAGCAGCGAGGGGGGGTATGGCAATCAGCCCCAGCATTTT.

The chain is built from TRBV5-6 and TRBJ2-7; 7 bases are shared with TRBD1. The CDR3 spans 15 residues. The V segment lost 2 bases and the J segment 1 base; nucleotides outside the gene matches: 6. Germline CDR1 is SGHDT and CDR2 is YYEEEE. CDR3 in DNA: TGTGCCAGCAGCTTTATAACAGGGGAATCCTACGAGCAGTACTTC. Translating it yields CASSFITGESYEQYF. The full variable domain, in which reference TRBV5-6 and TRBJ2-7 provide the parts outside the CDR3, is DAGVTQSPTHLIKTRGQQVTLRCSPKSGHDTVSWYQQALGQGPQFIFQYYEEEERQRGNFPDRFSGHQFPNYSSELNVNALLLGDSALYLCASSFITGESYEQYFGPGTRLTVT.

The chain links TRBV9 to TRBJ2-3; D gene unclear. The ends were cut back, 4 bases at V and 9 bases at J, with 6 bases in the middle. This CDR3 has 10 residues. Germline-derived CDR1 and CDR2 are SGDLS and YYNGEE. This CDR3 reads CASSPNTQYF. The CDR3 bases are TGTGCCAGCAGCCCCAACACGCAGTATTTT.

The chain links TRBV5-1 to TRBJ2-7; TRBD1 is a possible D gene (5 bases). The germline V gene has CDR1 SGHRS and CDR2 YFSETQ. The CDR3 is 15 amino acids. The V and J ends lost 6 bases and 2 bases respectively, with 18 bases between them. The CDR3 DNA sequence: TGCGCCAGCAACTGGGGCACAAACGGCGCCTACGAGCAGTACTTC. Protein sequence: CASNWGTNGAYEQYF.

The CDR3 protein is CASSSWTTDGLGLGEAFF. The DNA for the CDR3 is TGTGCCAGCAGTTCTTGGACCACGGACGGGTTGGGTCTGGGTGAAGCTTTCTTT. This chain uses TRBV27 with TRBJ1-1; D gene uncertain. The V gene's germline CDR1 is MNHEY and CDR2 SMNVEV (reference sequence). Trimming took 4 bases from V and 7 from J, leaving 28 bases between them. The CDR3 runs to 18 residues.